The 9 T cell receptor beta chains presented below share a single source sample, sequenced in a study of blood T cell repertoires in COVID-19. The protocol was immunoSEQ multiplex PCR, while the TCRdb copy is restricted to in-frame clones and leaves out a portion. The sample consists of under 300,000 clones, roughly 87% of them appearing once. The sample taken for sequencing was PBMCs or T cells enriched from blood (not recorded which). These receptors all come from a woman in her thirties who had recovered from COVID-19.

This chain joins TRBV7-2 and TRBJ1-5; weak D call: TRBD1 (6 bases). This CDR3 has 13 amino acids. V was shortened by 1 base and J by 9 bases, with 10 bases between the two germline ends. Looked up from germline, CDR1 is SGHTA and CDR2 is FQGNSA. CDR3 sequence reads: CASSLDREWPQHF. The CDR3 DNA reads as TGTGCCAGCAGCTTAGACAGGGAATGGCCCCAGCATTTT.

The genes are TRBV4-1 and TRBJ2-3; 10 positions agree with TRBD2. Losses at the gene ends were 4 bases for V and 2 bases for J; bases not matched to a gene: 6. CDR1 MGHRA and CDR2 YSYEKL come from the germline V gene. The CDR3 has 16 amino acids. CDR3: CASSPRTSGHTDTQYF. The CDR3 DNA reads TGCGCCAGCAGCCCCCGGACTAGCGGCCACACAGATACGCAGTATTTT.

The chain recombines TRBV27 with TRBJ1-5, with 8 bases fitting TRBD1. CDR1 is MNHEY, CDR2 SMNVEV, per germline (reference sequence). V trimming: 3 bases; J trimming: 3 bases; junction bases outside the gene matches: 4. The CDR3 totals 15 residues. This chain's CDR3 is CASSFGQGINQPQHF. Here the CDR3 DNA reads TGTGCCAGCAGTTTTGGACAGGGTATCAATCAGCCCCAGCATTTT.

J is TRBJ1-6 and V is TRBV4-1; the match to TRBD1 covers 9 bases. The V segment lost 0 bases and the J segment 0 bases; nucleotides outside the gene matches: 3. Germline CDR1 MGHRA, CDR2 YSYEKL. This CDR3 has 18 residues. CDR3 DNA: TGCGCCAGCAGCCAAGATGAGGGACAGGGCTCCTATAATTCACCCCTCCACTTT. Its translation: CASSQDEGQGSYNSPLHF.

This clone was observed a handful of times. V gene TRBV10-3 combines with J gene TRBJ1-2; D is unresolved. Trimming left V 3 bases short and J 4 bases short, with 9 bases between. Germline lookup yields CDR1 ENHRY and CDR2 SYGVKD. The CDR3 runs 13 residues. In DNA form, the CDR3 reads TGTGCCATCAGTGATCCAGGAGGCTATGGCTACACCTTC. Translated, it gives CAISDPGGYGYTF.

This chain connects TRBV28 to TRBJ1-1; D call uncertain. This CDR3 has 13 amino acids. The V end was cut by 7 bases, the J end by 1 base, with 10 bases between. Germline values: CDR1 MDHEN, CDR2 SYDVKM. CDR3 nucleotide sequence: TGTGCCAGCACCCTCTTTAAGAACACTGAAGCTTTCTTT. This encodes CASTLFKNTEAFF.

J is TRBJ1-1 and V is TRBV27; TRBD1 might be the D (5 bases). V shed 5 bases and J shed 5 bases, with 15 bases lying between them. This CDR3 is built from 14 residues. Germline assignment: CDR1 MNHEY and CDR2 SMNVEV (reference sequence). The CDR3 reads CASSTSGIGTEAFF. The CDR3 DNA reads TGTGCCAGCAGTACCTCAGGGATAGGGACTGAAGCTTTCTTT.

The rearrangement links TRBV10-2 to TRBJ2-7; TRBD2 aligns across 8 bases. Germline assignment: CDR1 WSHSY and CDR2 SAAADI. V was clipped by 8 bases and J by 6 bases; unmatched bases: 12. The CDR3 is 14 residues long. The CDR3, as DNA: TGCGCCAGCGGGTTCGGGGGGGTGAGTCTCGAGCAGTACTTC. This translates into CASGFGGVSLEQYF.

This chain uses TRBV2 with TRBJ2-2; 12 bases are shared with TRBD1. This CDR3 region has 14 residues. Trimming took 7 bases from V and 6 from J; bases not matched to a gene: 3. Germline V gene lookup returns CDR1 SNHLY and CDR2 FYNNEI. The CDR3 coding sequence is TGTGCCAGCACCGGGACAGGGGGCCCCGGGGAGCTGTTTTTT. It is translated as CASTGTGGPGELFF. The full variable domain, its missing parts supplied by reference TRBV2 and TRBJ2-2, is EPEVTQTPSHQVTQMGQEVILRCVPISNHLYFYWYRQILGQKVEFLVSFYNNEISEKSEIFDDQFSVERPDGSNFTLKIRSTKLEDSAMYFCASTGTGGPGELFFGEGSRLTVL.